The 24 T cell receptor beta chains given below trace back to one sample, sequenced in a study of cytomegalovirus exposure and HLA in healthy donors. Use of 60 Vbeta and 13 Jbeta primers characterized the PCR. Assay: immunoSEQ multiplex PCR; the TCRdb copy retains only in-frame clones and omits some. This table has roughly 250,000 clones, approximately 80% appearing once. The sequenced sample consisted of PBMCs. Receptors originate from a girl between 2 and 10 years old in good health and CMV-seronegative.

The CDR3 bases are TGTGCCAGCGTCGCTACAGGGGGGGGTGAGCAGTTCTTC. As protein: CASVATGGGEQFF. The chain links TRBV19 to TRBJ2-1; D may be TRBD1 (8 bases). Germline-derived CDR1 and CDR2 are LNHDA and SQIVND (reference sequence). Trimming left V 9 bases short and J 9 bases short, with 18 bases between. This CDR3 has 13 amino acids.

V is TRBV18 and J is TRBJ1-1; the D is unclear. The CDR3 spans 16 residues. The germline gives CDR1 KGHSH, CDR2 LQKENI. The ends were cut back, 3 bases at V and 7 bases at J, with 21 bases in the middle. CDR3 coding DNA: TGTGCCAGCTCACCCTGGACTTCCACGATAAAAGGTGAAGCTTTCTTT. This gives the protein CASSPWTSTIKGEAFF. The full variable domain, completed using reference TRBV18 and TRBJ1-1, is NAGVMQNPRHLVRRRGQEARLRCSPMKGHSHVYWYRQLPEEGLKFMVYLQKENIIDESGMPKERFSAEFPKEGPSILRIQQVVRGDSAAYFCASSPWTSTIKGEAFFGQGTRLTVV.

The rearrangement uses TRBV6-5 and TRBJ1-2; TRBD1 agrees at 11 bases. The CDR3 is 16 residues long. V dropped 3 bases and J dropped 7; count of bases not matched to a gene: 10. Per the germline V gene, CDR1 is MNHEY and CDR2 is SVGAGI. The CDR3 DNA sequence: TGTGCCAGCAGTTATTGGTCGGACAGGGGGCGAAGTGGCTACACCTTC. Its protein is CASSYWSDRGRSGYTF.

The chain carries TRBV6-5 and TRBJ1-1, with TRBD1 as a possible D gene (6 bases). Trimming removed 1 base from V and 0 bases from J, with 12 bases in between. Germline CDR1 is MNHEY and CDR2 is SVGAGI. This CDR3 has 16 residues. CDR3 DNA sequence: TGTGCCAGCAGTTACTGGTGGGGGGGCATGAACACTGAAGCTTTCTTT. The encoded protein is CASSYWWGGMNTEAFF.

This chain connects TRBV10-3 to TRBJ2-7; D possibly corresponds to TRBD2 (6 bases). V was trimmed by 10 bases and J by 2 bases, leaving 15 bases between them. The V gene's germline CDR1 is ENHRY and CDR2 SYGVKD. This CDR3 is 13 amino acids long. CDR3 sequence (DNA): TGTGCCACCAGCGCGACTAGTACCTACGAGCAGTACTTC. The encoded protein is CATSATSTYEQYF.

The V and J genes are TRBV5-6 and TRBJ2-7; perhaps TRBD1 as D (6 bases). Germline CDR1 reads SGHDT; CDR2 reads YYEEEE. Trimming stripped 0 bases from V and 4 bases from J, with 17 bases between. The CDR3 totals 16 residues. CDR3 amino acids: CASSLARGGVGYEQYF. The CDR3 DNA sequence: TGTGCCAGCAGCTTGGCCCGAGGGGGAGTAGGGTACGAGCAGTACTTC.

The chain links TRBV13 to TRBJ1-4, with 8 bases lining up with TRBD1. The CDR3 extends over 13 amino acids. Trimming at V came to 8 bases and at J to 6 bases, leaving 5 bases not matched to a gene. Germline CDR1 reads PRHDT; CDR2 reads FYEKMQ (reference sequence). The CDR3 bases are TGTGCCAGCCAACAGGGGGTGGATGAAAAACTGTTTTTT. Its protein product is CASQQGVDEKLFF.

The chain carries TRBV6-1 and TRBJ2-5, with TRBD2 matching over 9 bases. CDR3 length: 15 amino acids. Germline CDR1 is MNHNS and CDR2 is SASEGT. The trim removed 6 bases at V and 5 bases at J, leaving 10 bases unmatched. CDR3 residues: CASRAGTSRRETQYF. In DNA form, the CDR3 reads TGTGCCAGCAGGGCCGGGACTAGCAGAAGGGAGACCCAGTACTTC.

The chain is built from TRBV7-7 and TRBJ2-3, with 14 bases aligning to TRBD2. Germline V gives CDR1 SSHAT, CDR2 FNYEAQ (reference sequence). This CDR3 is built from 16 residues. V was clipped by 8 bases and J by 8 bases; unmatched bases: 12. The CDR3: CASAIGLAGGRTTQYF. CDR3 in DNA: TGTGCCAGCGCAATAGGACTAGCGGGGGGAAGGACTACGCAGTATTTT.

The rearrangement joins TRBV28 to TRBJ2-7; the match to TRBD2 covers 7 bases. The trim removed 2 bases at V and 7 bases at J, leaving 17 bases unmatched. The CDR3 covers 17 residues. Germline V gene data show CDR1 as MDHEN and CDR2 as SYDVKM. The CDR3, as DNA: TGTGCCAGCAGTTTAGACCCTCGGGACGGGACTACGAGGGAGCAGTACTTC. Translation gives CASSLDPRDGTTREQYF.

The rearrangement uses TRBV4-1 and TRBJ1-5; 10 nucleotides match TRBD1. The junction had 4 bases not matched to a gene; V was cut back by 5 bases and J by 3 bases. CDR1 and CDR2 from the germline V gene are MGHRA and YSYEKL. The CDR3 is made up of 15 amino acids. The CDR3 loop reads CASSGGQGPNQPQHF. CDR3 in DNA: TGCGCCAGCAGCGGGGGACAGGGGCCCAATCAGCCCCAGCATTTT.

This chain links TRBV11-2 with TRBJ2-1; 8 nucleotides line up with TRBD1. Germline V gene lookup returns CDR1 SGHAT and CDR2 FQNNGV. This CDR3 has 17 residues. J lost 6 bases, V lost 5 bases, and 15 bases had no gene match. DNA of the CDR3: TGTGCCAGCAGCCTTACGGACAGGGTATTTTTCGGCAATGAGCAGTTCTTC. The encoded protein is CASSLTDRVFFGNEQFF.

The chain joins TRBV9 to TRBJ1-2; 7 nucleotides match TRBD1. CDR1 and CDR2 (germline): SGDLS, YYNGEE. J lost 4 bases, V lost 3 bases, and 6 bases had no gene match. The CDR3 spans 14 residues. CDR3 in DNA: TGTGCCAGCAGCGAGGCCGGGACAGCCTATGGCTACACCTTC. It specifies CASSEAGTAYGYTF.

The J gene is TRBJ1-1, the V gene TRBV19; D gene ambiguous. Trimming left V 3 bases short and J 1 base short, with 9 bases between. CDR1 LNHDA and CDR2 SQIVND come from the germline V gene (reference sequence). The CDR3 is 14 amino acids. The CDR3 DNA follows: TGTGCCAGTAGTATTTCTCCGTCGAACACTGAAGCTTTCTTT. Its protein product is CASSISPSNTEAFF.

The rearrangement links TRBV5-1 to TRBJ2-5, with D possibly being TRBD2 (5 bases). The CDR3 extends over 15 amino acids. Germline-derived CDR1 and CDR2 are SGHRS and YFSETQ. With 1 base removed from V and 4 bases from J, the gap between germline ends came to 14 bases. The CDR3 is CASSLLRAGLETQYF. CDR3 in DNA: TGCGCCAGCAGCTTGTTGAGGGCAGGTCTAGAGACCCAGTACTTC.

The CDR3: CASSFGQGLAGYTF. The CDR3 nucleotides read TGTGCCAGCAGCTTCGGACAGGGCCTTGCTGGCTACACCTTC. The V and J genes are TRBV6-5 and TRBJ1-2; 8 nucleotides agree with TRBD1. The V and J ends lost 6 bases and 7 bases, in that order; junction bases with no gene match: 10. From germline, CDR1 is MNHEY and CDR2 SVGAGI. The CDR3 covers 14 residues.

V and J are TRBV4-1 and TRBJ2-1; 8 positions match TRBD2. The CDR3 sequence is 17 residues long. Germline-derived CDR1 and CDR2 are MGHRA and YSYEKL. V shed 1 base and J 3 bases; nucleotides not matched to a gene: 8. CDR3 residues: CASSQVGRGGLYNEQFF. The CDR3 nucleotides read TGCGCCAGCAGCCAAGTCGGCCGGGGGGGCCTCTACAATGAGCAGTTCTTC.

The chain recombines TRBV5-4 with TRBJ1-1; 9 nucleotides agree with TRBD1. The CDR3 covers 16 residues. Germline trimming cut 0 bases from V and 0 bases from J; bases unmatched to any gene: 3. Germline loops: CDR1 SGHNT, CDR2 YYREEE (reference sequence). CDR3 DNA sequence: TGTGCCAGCAGCTTGGGGACAGGGGCCATGAACACTGAAGCTTTCTTT. It translates to CASSLGTGAMNTEAFF.

The rearrangement uses TRBV9 and TRBJ2-1; a weak D match, TRBD2 (6 bases). The V end lost 0 bases, the J end lost 0 bases, and 16 bases lay between the germline ends. The length of the CDR3 is 18 residues. Germline V lookup: CDR1 SGDLS, CDR2 YYNGEE. The CDR3 sequence: CASSVEIGSLASYNEQFF. DNA for the CDR3: TGTGCCAGCAGCGTAGAGATCGGGAGCCTAGCCTCCTACAATGAGCAGTTCTTC.

The rearrangement uses TRBV6-5 and TRBJ2-5, with D hard to call. Germline V gene data show CDR1 as MNHEY and CDR2 as SVGAGI. Trimming removed 0 bases at V and 7 bases at J, with 15 bases between. The CDR3 spans 15 residues. The CDR3 loop is CASSYSPLARGTQYF. The CDR3 bases are TGTGCCAGCAGTTACTCTCCTCTTGCTCGAGGGACCCAGTACTTC.

V usage is TRBV10-2 and J usage is TRBJ1-2; D might be TRBD1 (6 bases). This CDR3 has 16 residues. Germline V gene sequence: CDR1 WSHSY, CDR2 SAAADI. Trimming took 7 bases from V and 2 from J, leaving 20 bases between them. CDR3: CASTGTGRNSNYGYTF. CDR3 DNA: TGCGCCAGCACAGGCACAGGGAGAAATTCGAACTATGGCTACACCTTC.

V gene TRBV23-1 combines with J gene TRBJ2-5, with 7 bases that match TRBD2. TRBV23-1 counts as an open reading frame of uncertain function. V was pared by 6 bases and J by 5 bases, with 18 bases of the junction left unmatched. This CDR3 spans 17 amino acids. The CDR3 here is CASRLTLPQRERETQYF. The CDR3 DNA reads as TGCGCCAGCAGACTAACTCTACCCCAGCGGGAAAGGGAGACCCAGTACTTC.

The chain employs TRBV7-9 and TRBJ2-7; TRBD1 agrees at 10 bases. The V gene end was trimmed by 1 base and the J gene end by 4 bases; junction bases not matched to a gene: 10. CDR1 SEHNR and CDR2 FQNEAQ come from the germline V gene (reference sequence). The CDR3 sequence is 17 residues long. The CDR3 DNA follows: TGTGCCAGCAGCTTAGTATACTCCGGGACAGGGGAGTACGAGCAGTACTTC. Protein product: CASSLVYSGTGEYEQYF.

The chain uses TRBV5-1 and TRBJ1-1; 7 bases align to TRBD1. This CDR3 has 13 residues. The junction had 12 bases not matched to a gene; V was cut back by 4 bases and J by 12 bases. In germline, CDR1 is SGHRS, CDR2 YFSETQ. CDR3 in DNA: TGCGCCAGCAGCCCTCAGGGGGGTGGCTCGACTTTCTTT. This sequence encodes CASSPQGGGSTFF.